This entry lists 14 T cell receptor beta chains sequenced from one sample in a study of blood T cell repertoires in COVID-19. Sequencing used immunoSEQ multiplex PCR; TCRdb keeps in-frame clones, though not all of them. The table includes around 81,000 clones, roughly four fifths detected once. Sample: peripheral blood. The receptors come from a human donor in a cohort sampled during active COVID-19.

This sequence joins TRBV5-1 and TRBJ1-1; 8 positions agree with TRBD1. Per germline, CDR1 SGHRS and CDR2 YFSETQ. The CDR3 loop spans 16 amino acids. With 3 bases clipped from V and 3 bases from J, the junction kept 10 bases outside the gene matches. The DNA for the CDR3 is TGCGCCAGCAGCTCCGTCCGGACAGGGCCGGACACTGAAGCTTTCTTT. Its protein product is CASSSVRTGPDTEAFF.

The sample holds a few counts of this clone. The J gene is TRBJ1-1, the V gene TRBV3-1 (or the pseudogene TRBV3-2), with TRBD1 as a possible D gene (5 bases). The ends were cut back, 4 bases at V and 0 bases at J, with 18 bases in the middle. CDR1 is LGHDT, CDR2 YNNKEL, per germline (reference sequence). CDR3 size: 17 residues. CDR3 residues: CASSPPRAGPMNTEAFF. For the CDR3, the DNA is TGTGCCAGCAGCCCCCCCCGGGCGGGGCCGATGAACACTGAAGCTTTCTTT.

The chain links TRBV5-1 to TRBJ1-5, with D maybe TRBD1 (5 bases). The CDR3 covers 13 residues. Trimming cost V 4 bases and J 7 bases, with 12 bases left between them. CDR1 SGHRS and CDR2 YFSETQ come from the germline V gene. The DNA of the CDR3 is TGCGCCAGCAGCGCCTCGGGGGGACAGCCCCAGCATTTT. Amino acids: CASSASGGQPQHF.

The chain has TRBV6-5 and TRBJ2-7; 9 bases line up with TRBD1. This CDR3 has 14 residues. CDR1 is MNHEY, CDR2 SVGAGI, per germline. V trimming: 5 bases; J trimming: 4 bases; junction bases outside the gene matches: 6. The CDR3 coding sequence is TGTGCCAGCAGTATCGGGACAGGGCCTTACGAGCAGTACTTC. It translates to CASSIGTGPYEQYF.

This rearrangement joins TRBV19 to TRBJ1-4; 7 nucleotides agree with TRBD1. The V gene's germline CDR1 is LNHDA and CDR2 SQIVND (reference sequence). The CDR3 loop spans 14 amino acids. Trimming removed 3 bases from V and 7 bases from J; junction bases left unmatched: 5. CDR3 coding DNA: TGTGCCAGTAGTATGACAGGGACGGCTGAAAAACTGTTTTTT. Translating gives CASSMTGTAEKLFF.

The V gene is TRBV25-1, the J gene TRBJ2-5; 11 bases agree with TRBD1. J gave up 4 bases and V 6 bases, and 10 bases lay outside the gene matches. This CDR3 has 16 amino acids. The germline gives CDR1 MGHDK, CDR2 SYGVNS. Here the CDR3 DNA reads TGTGCCAGCAGCTTACGGACAGGGGGCGTGGGAGAGACCCAGTACTTC. It is translated as CASSLRTGGVGETQYF.

V is TRBV19 and J is TRBJ2-3; weak D call: TRBD1 (5 bases). The CDR3 consists of 15 residues. From germline, CDR1 is LNHDA and CDR2 SQIVND (reference sequence). With 7 bases removed from V and 2 bases from J, the gap between germline ends came to 16 bases. The CDR3 loop is CASNHRKTHTDTQYF. CDR3 DNA sequence: TGTGCCAGTAACCACAGGAAAACCCACACAGATACGCAGTATTTT. The whole variable domain, remainder taken from reference TRBV19 and TRBJ2-3, is DGGITQSPKYLFRKEGQNVTLSCEQNLNHDAMYWYRQDPGQGLRLIYYSQIVNDFQKGDIAEGYSVSREKKESFPLTVTSAQKNPTAFYLCASNHRKTHTDTQYFGPGTRLTVL.

This rearrangement joins TRBV9 to TRBJ1-5, with D unresolved. V lost 0 bases to trimming and J lost 1 base, with 11 bases between them. Germline CDR1 is SGDLS and CDR2 is YYNGEE. CDR3 size: 16 residues. The chain's CDR3 is CASSVAIGWSNQPQHF. The CDR3 nucleotides are TGTGCCAGCAGCGTAGCTATCGGTTGGAGCAATCAGCCCCAGCATTTT.

This clone was seen once. V gene TRBV5-1 combines with J gene TRBJ2-7, with D possibly TRBD1 on 5 matching bases. The germline V and J ends were trimmed by 0 bases and 0 bases, with 10 bases remaining between them. The CDR3 loop spans 15 amino acids. CDR1 and CDR2 (germline): SGHRS, YFSETQ. The CDR3 DNA sequence: TGCGCCAGCAGCTTGGCAACAGGTGCCTCCTACGAGCAGTACTTC. Its translation is CASSLATGASYEQYF.

The rearrangement links TRBV9 to TRBJ2-1; no clear D gene. V was pared by 3 bases and J by 9 bases, with 19 bases between. There are 15 residues in the CDR3. The germline CDR1 and CDR2 sequences are SGDLS and YYNGEE. In DNA form, the CDR3 reads TGTGCCAGCAGCGCCAACCTATGGAGTTCCTTTGAGCAGTTCTTC. Residues: CASSANLWSSFEQFF.

This clone was seen more than once but under ten times. The chain recombines TRBV7-9 with TRBJ1-5; D is undetermined. V lost 1 base and J 8 bases, leaving 9 bases between the germline ends. Germline CDR1 and CDR2: SEHNR and FQNEAQ (reference sequence). This CDR3 comprises 13 residues. The CDR3 DNA reads TGTGCCAGCAGCTTAGGGGCCAAAGAGCCCCAGCATTTT. This encodes CASSLGAKEPQHF.

DNA of the CDR3: TGTGCCAGTCGGCGAGGGGGTTCTAGTGGCTACACCTTC. Amino acid sequence: CASRRGGSSGYTF. The rearrangement joins TRBV19 to TRBJ1-2, with a possible D match to TRBD1 (6 bases). Trimming took 8 bases from V and 7 from J, leaving 17 bases between them. Germline CDR1 and CDR2: LNHDA and SQIVND (reference sequence). There are 13 residues in the CDR3. Variable domain in full (rest from reference TRBV19 and TRBJ1-2): DGGITQSPKYLFRKEGQNVTLSCEQNLNHDAMYWYRQDPGQGLRLIYYSQIVNDFQKGDIAEGYSVSREKKESFPLTVTSAQKNPTAFYLCASRRGGSSGYTFGSGTRLTVV.

The rearrangement uses TRBV7-8 and TRBJ1-1; a possible D gene is TRBD1 (6 bases). The CDR3 contains 12 residues. The germline gives CDR1 SGHVS, CDR2 FQNEAQ. Trimming pared 5 bases from V and 7 bases from J, leaving 11 bases between. The CDR3 nucleotides are TGTGCCAGCAGCGCAACAGGGAGTGAAGCTTTCTTT. Translating gives CASSATGSEAFF.

This clone occurred once. This chain uses TRBV12-3 or TRBV12-4 with TRBJ1-2; 8 bases align to TRBD1. V lost 8 bases to trimming and J lost 10 bases; unmatched junction nucleotides: 3. The CDR3 sequence is 10 residues long. The CDR3 loop is CASGDRFYTF. The DNA of the CDR3 is TGTGCCAGCGGGGACAGGTTCTACACCTTC.